What follows describes a single T cell receptor beta chain. What it binds is not known. The CDR3 is made up of 16 amino acids. Germline lookup yields CDR1 LNHDA and CDR2 SQIVND (reference sequence). V lost 6 bases to trimming and J lost 1 base, with 13 bases between them. These data come from a study of cytomegalovirus exposure and HLA in healthy donors. Study-wide results and caveats: In a later analysis, productive TCRs from donors in an Asian-associated ancestry cluster reportedly carried fewer N-insertions than the cohort mean. With further analysis later on, most CMV-associated TCR beta chains appeared HLA-restricted. Later examination showed HLA-associated TCR beta chains had greater clonal expansion than equally common others.

Vbeta (60) and Jbeta (13) primers were used in the PCR. The assay was immunoSEQ multiplex PCR, and TCRdb's table has in-frame clones only and misses some. Of about 180,000 clones listed, about four fifths are singletons. This chain links TRBV19 with TRBJ2-6, with D possibly TRBD1 on 6 matching bases. Sequencing was done on a sample of PBMCs. The source is a woman between 25 and 40 years old in good health and CMV-seronegative. CDR3 in amino acids: CASRDRPPSGANVLTF. The CDR3 region has the DNA TGTGCCAGTAGGGACAGACCTCCTTCTGGGGCCAACGTCCTGACTTTC. Full variable domain (remainder filled in from reference TRBV19 and TRBJ2-6): DGGITQSPKYLFRKEGQNVTLSCEQNLNHDAMYWYRQDPGQGLRLIYYSQIVNDFQKGDIAEGYSVSREKKESFPLTVTSAQKNPTAFYLCASRDRPPSGANVLTFGAGSRLTVL.